This TCR beta chain came from a study of identical twins. This CDR3 has 14 residues. The V segment lost 4 bases and the J segment 5 bases; nucleotides outside the gene matches: 8. Germline V gene sequence: CDR1 SEHNR, CDR2 FQNEAQ (reference sequence). Each CDR3 protein is one row after TCRdb ran MiXCR on the 5' RACE reads. In the table there are 270,000 or so distinct CDR3 sequences, around 8.8% of which are singletons. These data also featured in a second study, about yellow fever vaccine responses in identical twins.

The sample consisted of CD8+ T cells sorted from blood. The source is a woman aged 18-35 years in good health. The chain recombines TRBV7-9 with TRBJ2-7; 7 bases fit TRBD1. The CDR3 nucleotides are TGTGCCAGCAGCTCAAGACAGGGTGAGAACGAGCAGTACTTC. It is translated as CASSSRQGENEQYF.